Following are 8 T cell receptor beta chains from one sample sequenced in a study of low-dose radiotherapy and immunotherapy resistance in tumors. Both TCRalpha and TCRbeta chains were reverse transcribed with V-gene-specific primers. TCR amplification involved 20 PCR cycles with a constant-region primer and V-primer adapter. Using its own MiXCR run on the reads, TCRdb lists one record per CDR3 protein. The sample has tens of thousands of distinct CDR3 sequences; over 15% are singletons. This sample's time point: before trial treatment. The starting material was PBMCs, obtained before treatment. These receptors originate from a male donor with prostate cancer.

This clonotype has a handful of counts. This chain links TRBV13 with TRBJ2-1, with D tentatively TRBD1 (6 bases). There are 16 residues in the CDR3. CDR1 PRHDT and CDR2 FYEKMQ come from the germline V gene (reference sequence). V lost 5 bases to trimming and J lost 2 bases, with 16 bases between them. The CDR3 protein is CASSGTGIWAYNEQFF. The CDR3 DNA reads as TGTGCCAGCAGCGGTACAGGGATCTGGGCCTACAATGAGCAGTTCTTC.

V is TRBV20-1 and J is TRBJ1-3; a possible D gene is TRBD1 (5 bases). This CDR3 contains 13 residues. Germline CDR1 and CDR2: DFQATT and SNEGSKA (reference sequence). Trimming removed 5 bases from V and 4 bases from J, with 12 bases in between. CDR3 in DNA: TGCAGTGCTGGAGGGGTGTTGGGAAACACCATATATTTT. It translates to CSAGGVLGNTIYF.

This clonotype was found many times. The rearrangement links TRBV25-1 to TRBJ2-7; 7 positions agree with TRBD1. The CDR3 is made up of 15 amino acids. The germline gives CDR1 MGHDK, CDR2 SYGVNS. J was trimmed by 2 bases and V by 1 base; bases with no gene match: 5. Here the CDR3 DNA reads TGTGCCAGCAGTGAATCGACAGGGCAACCCTACGAGCAGTACTTC. Its translation is CASSESTGQPYEQYF.

This clonotype was seen a single time. This chain connects TRBV14 to TRBJ2-1; 7 bases match TRBD2. The V segment lost 6 bases and the J segment 13 bases; nucleotides outside the gene matches: 9. Germline lookup yields CDR1 SGHDN and CDR2 FVKESK. The CDR3 extends over 12 amino acids. The CDR3 reads CASSPGSGTQFF. The CDR3 coding sequence is TGTGCCAGCAGTCCGGGCAGCGGGACCCAGTTCTTC.

This clonotype has a count of ten or more. The chain couples TRBV7-2 to TRBJ2-7; TRBD2 might be the D (5 bases). V lost 5 bases and J 1 base, leaving 12 bases between the germline ends. Germline CDR1 and CDR2: SGHTA and FQGNSA. The CDR3 loop spans 14 amino acids. DNA for the CDR3: TGTGCCAGCAGCCCACAGACGGGATCCTACGAGCAGTACTTC. It is translated as CASSPQTGSYEQYF.

This clonotype came up many times. The rearrangement links TRBV2 to TRBJ2-2; 7 nucleotides match TRBD2. Germline V gives CDR1 SNHLY, CDR2 FYNNEI. CDR3 length: 17 amino acids. Trimming at V came to 1 base and at J to 0 bases, leaving 5 bases not matched to a gene. The CDR3 spells CASSEEASGANTGELFF. CDR3 bases: TGTGCCAGCAGTGAAGAAGCTAGCGGAGCGAACACCGGGGAGCTGTTTTTT.

In this sample, this clonotype turned up many times. For the CDR3, the DNA is TGTGCCAGCAGCCACAGGGGTAGCGAGGGGCAAGAGACCCAGTACTTC. This translates into CASSHRGSEGQETQYF. The V and J genes are TRBV7-3 and TRBJ2-5, with 7 positions matching TRBD1. Germline assignment: CDR1 SGHTA and CDR2 FQGTGA. The CDR3 contains 16 residues. Losses at the gene ends were 5 bases for V and 2 bases for J; bases not matched to a gene: 11.

This clonotype has at least ten counts. The chain has TRBV5-1 and TRBJ2-3; D gene uncertain. The CDR3 covers 16 residues. V was trimmed by 3 bases and J by 1 base, leaving 15 bases between them. CDR1 and CDR2 from the germline V gene are SGHRS and YFSETQ. The CDR3, as DNA: TGCGCCAGCAGCTGGACGTTGGTGGGCGGCACAGATACGCAGTATTTT. Translating gives CASSWTLVGGTDTQYF.